This T cell receptor (beta chain) was observed in a study of T cell clones after liver transplantation (dated by TCRdb to the late 2010s). General notes on the study: The samples were obtained from ITN030ST, a randomized trial that attempted immunosuppression withdrawal within 2 years after liver transplantation. After a pre-transplant mixed lymphocyte reaction, TCRbeta sequencing was used to pinpoint donor-reactive T cell clones, which were subsequently tracked in post-transplant blood. As an antigen-independent comparator for donor-reactive sequences, third party-reactive TCRbeta sequences were also identified from pre-transplant MLRs. Of the eight recipients, a few were HCV-positive, while the remaining recipients had been transplanted for non-autoimmune, non-viral indications. Subjects received no induction therapy and standard immunosuppression until randomization at 12-24 months post-transplant. Tolerance was defined as complete immunosuppression withdrawal for at least one year with no rise in liver enzymes beyond twice the upper limit of normal. Blood samples were collected pre-transplant, pre-randomization before withdrawal, and post-randomization after either full withdrawal or failed withdrawal. The study cohort included 8 liver transplant recipients, of whom 3 were classified as tolerant and 5 as non-tolerant.

Reading the germline V gene (reference sequence) gives CDR1 MNHEY and CDR2 SMNVEV. V is reduced by 5 bases and J by 7 bases, leaving a spacing of 11 bases between them. The CDR3 covers 12 residues, taking in both the cysteine and the phenylalanine. Only the CDR3 portion is preserved as DNA: 36 bases, with reading frame beginning at the first base. High-throughput TCRbeta CDR3 sequencing of frozen genomic DNA was performed by immunoSEQ, including PCR amplification, mapping, bias correction and internal controls. Per the original workflow: Only productive rearrangements were retained, with each unique TCRbeta sequence defined by its CDR3 nucleotide sequence together with its V and J gene. Donor-reactive sequences required at least 5-fold expansion in CFSE-low cells versus unstimulated pre-transplant cells and at least 0.01% frequency. Minimum frequency thresholds were set for each subject based on the unstimulated sample with the lowest template count, ensuring at least 90% detection power. Repertoire turnover was measured by Jensen-Shannon divergence between the top 1000 TCRbeta sequences post- and pre-transplant. Changes in detection of donor-reactive sequences were assessed with two-sided Fisher's exact tests. The immuneACCESS repertoire file appears here via TCRdb, limited to in-frame rearrangements. These files lack a portion of the clones; in checked studies, under half of the deficit traces to unresolved V genes, and the cause of the others is not known. V, J and clone size are taken as reported in that table, and D and trimming were inferred from the DNA itself. Within this sample are about 21,000 clones, with approximately 93% of them counted one time only. The top ten clones comprise 20% to 25% of the sample.

Unstimulated PBMCs, after thawing, were stained for CD3, CD4 and CD8 and then FACS-sorted into CD3+CD4+ and CD3+CD8+ populations. Randomization to immunosuppression withdrawal applied to every one of the 8 studied subjects. The Qiagen DNeasy Blood and Tissue Kit was used to isolate genomic DNA. Results and caveats for the whole study, not just this receptor: Donor-reactive sequences decreased more than third party-reactive sequences, which suggests partial antigen-specific deletion that was not related to withdrawal success. The conclusions were considered preliminary, being limited by small, heterogeneous patient numbers and non-standardized post-transplant time points. Circulating donor-reactive CD4 TCRbeta sequences fell significantly post-transplant in 5 of 8 subjects, irrespective of tolerance or HCV status. Low numbers of available donor cells limited the measurable donor-reactive repertoire in a couple of subjects. Since no allograft tissue specimens were available, donor-reactive T cells may have migrated into the graft instead of being deleted. When repertoire turnover was taken into account, detection of donor-reactive sequences was significantly reduced in 7 of 8 subjects for CD4 and in 8 of 8 subjects for CD8.

As regards this clone: The specificity of this receptor is unknown. Base quality data are lacking; no much larger clone is found one base away.

The sequence was obtained from a human patient who received a liver transplant. A transplant means some T cells may be of graft donor rather than patient origin. This sequence uses TRBV27 and TRBJ1-2, and possibly TRBD1, on 5 matching bases. The source material was CD8+ T cells from blood, sampled 25 months after liver transplant. This receptor has the CDR3 CASSTPGFGYTF. At the DNA level, the sequence is TGTGCCAGCAGTACACCAGGGTTTGGCTACACCTTC.